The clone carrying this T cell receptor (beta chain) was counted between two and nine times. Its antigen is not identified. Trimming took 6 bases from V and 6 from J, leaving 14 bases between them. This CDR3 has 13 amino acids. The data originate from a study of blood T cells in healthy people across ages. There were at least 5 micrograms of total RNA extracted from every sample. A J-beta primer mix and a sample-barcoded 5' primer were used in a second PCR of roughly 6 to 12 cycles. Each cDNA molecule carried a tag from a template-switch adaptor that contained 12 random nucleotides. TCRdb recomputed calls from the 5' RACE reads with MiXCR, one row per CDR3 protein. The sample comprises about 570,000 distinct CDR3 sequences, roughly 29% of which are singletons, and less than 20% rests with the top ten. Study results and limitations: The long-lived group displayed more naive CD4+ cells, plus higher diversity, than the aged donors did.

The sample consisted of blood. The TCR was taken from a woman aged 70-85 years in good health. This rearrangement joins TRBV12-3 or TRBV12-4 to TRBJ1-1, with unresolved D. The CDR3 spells CASRPHGLSEAFF. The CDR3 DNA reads TGTGCCAGCAGGCCCCACGGACTGTCTGAAGCTTTCTTT.